Following are 9 T cell receptor beta chains from one sample sequenced in a study of technical replicates of blood from several donors. Method: immunoSEQ multiplex PCR; TCRdb's copy keeps in-frame clones and lacks some. The sample includes some 62,000 clones, around 84% of them seen just once. The sample consisted of PBMCs. These receptors originate from a human donor in good health. Some clones in this sample may be carry-over from other donors' samples.

The rearrangement joins TRBV9 to TRBJ1-6; weak D call: TRBD1 (6 bases). The CDR3 loop spans 15 amino acids. Trimming shortened V by 1 base and J by 7 bases, and 12 bases separated the two germline ends. CDR1 and CDR2 (germline): SGDLS, YYNGEE. The CDR3 loop reads CASSVNRVGNSPLHF. The CDR3 DNA reads as TGTGCCAGCAGCGTAAACAGGGTGGGAAATTCACCCCTCCACTTT.

This sequence joins TRBV27 and TRBJ2-7; 7 nucleotides line up with TRBD1. The CDR3 runs 14 residues. V lost 2 bases to trimming and J lost 5 bases; unmatched junction nucleotides: 6. Looked up from germline, CDR1 is MNHEY and CDR2 is SMNVEV (reference sequence). CDR3 sequence: CASSLGTAIHEQYF. CDR3 sequence (DNA): TGTGCCAGCAGTTTAGGGACAGCCATCCACGAGCAGTACTTC.

The chain uses TRBV7-9 and TRBJ1-2, with no clear D. V lost 5 bases and J lost 7, with 14 bases in between. Per germline, CDR1 SEHNR and CDR2 FQNEAQ (reference sequence). The CDR3 sequence is 13 residues long. The chain's CDR3 is CASSAREAVGYTF. CDR3 DNA sequence: TGTGCCAGCAGCGCAAGGGAGGCGGTTGGCTACACCTTC.

The chain joins TRBV2 to TRBJ1-1, with 7 bases matching TRBD1. The germline gives CDR1 SNHLY, CDR2 FYNNEI. The CDR3 spans 14 residues. V shed 10 bases, J shed 1 base, and the junction held 9 bases outside the gene matches. In nucleotides, the CDR3 is TGTGCCACCGCCAGGGGGACTGGGAACACTGAAGCTTTCTTT. Its translation is CATARGTGNTEAFF.

This chain connects TRBV6-6 to TRBJ2-1, with TRBD1 matching 7 bases. The CDR3 contains 14 residues. The V and J ends lost 3 bases and 7 bases, in that order; junction bases with no gene match: 6. Germline values: CDR1 MNHNY, CDR2 SVGAGI (reference sequence). CDR3 region: CASSYGQGVNEQFF. DNA of the CDR3: TGTGCCAGCAGTTATGGGCAGGGGGTGAATGAGCAGTTCTTC.

The chain couples TRBV30 to TRBJ2-7; TRBD1 aligns across 8 bases. The CDR3 has 12 amino acids. Germline V gives CDR1 GTSNPN, CDR2 SVGIG (reference sequence). Trimming at V came to 2 bases and at J to 6 bases, leaving 3 bases not matched to a gene. The CDR3, as DNA: TGTGCCTGGAGTCTAGGGACAGGCGAGCAGTACTTC. Amino acids: CAWSLGTGEQYF. Full variable domain (remainder filled in from reference TRBV30 and TRBJ2-7): SQTIHQWPATLVQPVGSPLSLECTVEGTSNPNLYWYRQAAGRGLQLLFYSVGIGQISSEVPQNLSASRPQDRQFILSSKKLLLSDSGFYLCAWSLGTGEQYFGPGTRLTVT.

The chain's CDR3 is CASSVSGPIYNEQFF. DNA for the CDR3: TGTGCCAGCAGCGTTAGCGGGCCGATTTACAATGAGCAGTTCTTC. The gene calls are TRBV9 and TRBJ2-1; 7 positions match TRBD2. The junction had 6 bases not matched to a gene; V was cut back by 2 bases and J by 4 bases. The CDR3 sequence is 15 residues long. Germline CDR1 reads SGDLS; CDR2 reads YYNGEE. Variable domain in full (rest from reference TRBV9 and TRBJ2-1): DSGVTQTPKHLITATGQRVTLRCSPRSGDLSVYWYQQSLDQGLQFLIQYYNGEERAKGNILERFSAQQFPDLHSELNLSSLELGDSALYFCASSVSGPIYNEQFFGPGTRLTVL.

This clone came up once. The chain uses TRBV6-5 and TRBJ1-2, with 7 bases aligning to TRBD1. J lost 8 bases, V lost 4 bases, and 7 bases had no gene match. CDR3 length: 13 residues. Looked up from germline, CDR1 is MNHEY and CDR2 is SVGAGI. As DNA, the CDR3 is TGTGCCAGCAGTTTCGACAGGGCTATAGGCTACACCTTC. Residues: CASSFDRAIGYTF.

The J gene is TRBJ1-2, the V gene TRBV30, with 7 bases aligning to TRBD1. CDR1 is GTSNPN, CDR2 SVGIG, per germline (reference sequence). The CDR3 runs 12 residues. Unmatched junction bases numbered 5, after V lost 2 bases and J lost 8 bases. CDR3 sequence reads: CAWSRGQEGYTF. The CDR3 DNA sequence: TGTGCCTGGAGTAGGGGGCAAGAGGGCTACACCTTC.